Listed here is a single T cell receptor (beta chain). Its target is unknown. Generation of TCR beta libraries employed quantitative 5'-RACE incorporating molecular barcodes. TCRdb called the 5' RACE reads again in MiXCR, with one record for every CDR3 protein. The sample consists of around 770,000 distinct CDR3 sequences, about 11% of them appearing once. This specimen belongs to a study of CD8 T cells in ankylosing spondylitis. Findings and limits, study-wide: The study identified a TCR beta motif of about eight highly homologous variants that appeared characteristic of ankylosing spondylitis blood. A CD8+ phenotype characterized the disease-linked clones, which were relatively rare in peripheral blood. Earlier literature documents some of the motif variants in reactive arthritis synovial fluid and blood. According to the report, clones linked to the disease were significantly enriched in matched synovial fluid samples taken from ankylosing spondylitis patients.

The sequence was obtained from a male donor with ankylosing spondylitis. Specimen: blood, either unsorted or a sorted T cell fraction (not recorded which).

The DNA of the CDR3 is TGTGCCACCGACGTCCGGAACACTGAAGCTTTCTTT. It yields the protein CATDVRNTEAFF. This rearrangement joins TRBV28 to TRBJ1-1, with D unresolved. The germline V and J ends were trimmed by 10 bases and 1 base, with 10 bases remaining between them. The CDR3 spans 12 residues. CDR1 and CDR2 (germline): MDHEN, SYDVKM. Combining the CDR3 with reference TRBV28 and TRBJ1-1 gives the whole variable domain DVKVTQSSRYLVKRTGEKVFLECVQDMDHENMFWYRQDPGLGLRLIYFSYDVKMKEKGDIPEGYSVSREKKERFSLILESASTNQTSMYLCATDVRNTEAFFGQGTRLTVV.